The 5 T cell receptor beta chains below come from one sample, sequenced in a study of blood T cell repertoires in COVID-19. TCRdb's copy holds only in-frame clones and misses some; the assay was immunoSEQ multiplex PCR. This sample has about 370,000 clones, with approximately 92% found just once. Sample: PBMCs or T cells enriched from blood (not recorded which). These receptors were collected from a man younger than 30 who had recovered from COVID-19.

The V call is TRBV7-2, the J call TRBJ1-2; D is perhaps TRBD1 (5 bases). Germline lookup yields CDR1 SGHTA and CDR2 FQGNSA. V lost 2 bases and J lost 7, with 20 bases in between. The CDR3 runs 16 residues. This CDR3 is CASSLSPGGAMGGYTF. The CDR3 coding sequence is TGTGCCAGCAGCTTAAGCCCGGGAGGGGCGATGGGTGGCTACACCTTC.

The CDR3 loop is CASRPGGYSQNEQYF. The CDR3 DNA follows: TGTGCCAGCAGACCAGGGGGGTATTCTCAGAACGAGCAGTACTTC. The rearrangement uses TRBV6-5 and TRBJ2-7; tentatively, D is TRBD1 (7 bases). Trimming shortened V by 6 bases and J by 5 bases, and 20 bases separated the two germline ends. Germline V gene data show CDR1 as MNHEY and CDR2 as SVGAGI. The CDR3 contains 15 residues.

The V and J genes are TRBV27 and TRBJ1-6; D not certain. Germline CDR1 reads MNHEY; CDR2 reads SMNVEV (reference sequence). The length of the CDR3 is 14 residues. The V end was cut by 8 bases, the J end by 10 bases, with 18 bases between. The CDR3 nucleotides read TGTGCCAGCGCGGCAGCCGAGGTGTTGTCACCCCTCCACTTT. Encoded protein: CASAAAEVLSPLHF.

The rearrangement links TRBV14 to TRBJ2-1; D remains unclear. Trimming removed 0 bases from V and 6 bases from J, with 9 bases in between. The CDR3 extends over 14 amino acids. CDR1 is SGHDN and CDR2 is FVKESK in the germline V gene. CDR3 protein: CASSQDSTFNEQFF. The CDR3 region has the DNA TGTGCCAGCAGCCAAGATAGCACCTTCAATGAGCAGTTCTTC.

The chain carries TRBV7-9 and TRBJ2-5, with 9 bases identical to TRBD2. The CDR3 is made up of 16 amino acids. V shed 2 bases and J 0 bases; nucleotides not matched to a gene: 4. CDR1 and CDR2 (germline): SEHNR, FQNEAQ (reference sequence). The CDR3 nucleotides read TGTGCCAGCAGCTTAAGACTAGCGGTTAACCAAGAGACCCAGTACTTC. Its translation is CASSLRLAVNQETQYF. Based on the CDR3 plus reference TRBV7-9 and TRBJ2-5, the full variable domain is DTGVSQNPRHKITKRGQNVTFRCDPISEHNRLYWYRQTLGQGPEFLTYFQNEAQLEKSRLLSDRFSAERPKGSFSTLEIQRTEQGDSAMYLCASSLRLAVNQETQYFGPGTRLLVL.